This TCR beta chain was retrieved from a study of identical twins. Study-wide results and limits: The models gave estimates that fell short of the out-of-frame TCR alpha sharing seen in monozygotic twins. These conclusions were based on statistical analysis (cross-sectional, not following the same donors). Beta clonotypes that were abundant in cord blood contained fewer insertions, a pattern absent from memory repertoires.

Of note for this clonotype: The antigen remains undetermined.

TCRdb redid the calling of the 5' RACE reads with MiXCR, one entry per CDR3 protein. The repertoire holds some 270,000 distinct CDR3 sequences, with about 8% as singletons. The CDR3 runs to 16 residues. Germline lookup yields CDR1 DFQATT and CDR2 SNEGSKA (reference sequence). The ends lost 0 bases at V and 6 bases at J; junction bases unmatched: 11. These data were also filed under a second study, of yellow fever vaccine responses in identical twins.

The chain joins TRBV20-1 to TRBJ2-4; TRBD1 aligns across 7 bases. Sequenced input: CD8+ T cells sorted from blood. The receptor's source is a woman under 30 in good health. Here the CDR3 reads CSARDGAGGVRNIQYF. CDR3 nucleotide sequence: TGCAGTGCTAGAGATGGGGCAGGGGGAGTGAGAAACATTCAGTACTTC.